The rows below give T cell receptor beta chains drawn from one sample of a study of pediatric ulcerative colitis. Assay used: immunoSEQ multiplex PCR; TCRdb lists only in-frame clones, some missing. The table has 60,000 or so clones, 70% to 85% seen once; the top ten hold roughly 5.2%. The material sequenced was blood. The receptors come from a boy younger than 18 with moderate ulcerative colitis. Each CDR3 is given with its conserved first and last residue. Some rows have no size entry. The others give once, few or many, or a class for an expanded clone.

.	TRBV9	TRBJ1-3	CASSVVVAGSGNTIYF
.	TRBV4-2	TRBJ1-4	CASSQGGGTEEKLFF
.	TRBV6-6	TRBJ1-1	CASSYGGAPAFF
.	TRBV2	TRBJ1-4	CASSESRGLLLSNEKLFF
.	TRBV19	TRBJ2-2	CASSIDGTGPTGELFF
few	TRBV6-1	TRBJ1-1	CASTPNGVEAFF
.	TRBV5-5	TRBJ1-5	CASSSFPGQGYNQPQHF
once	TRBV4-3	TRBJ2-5	CASSQQTMGPQETQYF
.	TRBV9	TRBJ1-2	CASSVAGGDYGYTF
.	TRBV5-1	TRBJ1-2	CASSFGDSYGYTF
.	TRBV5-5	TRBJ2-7	CASTSIPYEQYF
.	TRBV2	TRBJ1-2	CASNRDPVGGYTF
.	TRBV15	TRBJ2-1	CATSRVSGGLNYNEQFF
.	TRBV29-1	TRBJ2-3	CSGVRDRGLDTQYF
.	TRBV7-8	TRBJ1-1	CASSAARLVGVTEAFF
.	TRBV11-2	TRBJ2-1	CASSLRDYFNEQFF
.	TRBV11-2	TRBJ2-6	CASSFGVSGANVLTF
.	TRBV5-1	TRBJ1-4	CASSFTGPYNEKLFF
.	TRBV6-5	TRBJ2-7	CACYPTGKPYEQYF
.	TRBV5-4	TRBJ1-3	CASSLGGPPGGAGGNTIYF
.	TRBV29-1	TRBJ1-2	CSVTDTLYGYTF
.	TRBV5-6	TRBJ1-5	CASSPGTGYSNQPQHF
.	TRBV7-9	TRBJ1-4	CASTGTVFNEKLFF
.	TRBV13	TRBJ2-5	CASSLGGGFGETQYF
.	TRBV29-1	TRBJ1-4	CSGQDGSNEKLFF
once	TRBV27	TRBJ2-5	CASSQLPGQLETQYF
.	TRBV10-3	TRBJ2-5	CAIRGYQETQYF
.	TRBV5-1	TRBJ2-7	CASSMGTSGAYEQYF
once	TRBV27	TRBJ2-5	CASRAYSGRPETQYF
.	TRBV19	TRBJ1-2	CASTETGQGYTF
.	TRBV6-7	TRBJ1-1	CASSLPGAGGKNTEAFF
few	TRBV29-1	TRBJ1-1	CSVMGQENTEAFF
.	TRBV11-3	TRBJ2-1	CASSFGVGSYNEQFF
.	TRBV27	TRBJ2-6	CASSFRGLSGANVLTF
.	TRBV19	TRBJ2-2	CASRGAGTGMAGELFF
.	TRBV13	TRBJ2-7	CASSGRGLTYEQYF
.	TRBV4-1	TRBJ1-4	CASSQDLSTSVFF
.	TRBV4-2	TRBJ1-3	CASSQQDRIGNTIYF
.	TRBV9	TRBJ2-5	CASSLGLAGGWETQYF
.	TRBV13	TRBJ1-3	CASSFRTTGNTIYF
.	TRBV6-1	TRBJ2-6	CASSATSGANVLTF
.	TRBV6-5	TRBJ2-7	CASSSWTVKYEQYF
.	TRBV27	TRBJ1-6	CASSFGADNSPLHF
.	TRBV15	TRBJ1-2	CATSRDGGDYGYTF
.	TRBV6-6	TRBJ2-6	CASKEPSGANVLTF
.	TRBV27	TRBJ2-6	CASSLGRDDSGANVLTF
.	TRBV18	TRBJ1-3	CASSRQGLSGNTIYF
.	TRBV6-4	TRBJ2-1	CASSDSGRATYNEQFF
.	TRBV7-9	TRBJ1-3	CASSADSRNTIYF
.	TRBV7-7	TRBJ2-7	CASSLAPDYEQYF